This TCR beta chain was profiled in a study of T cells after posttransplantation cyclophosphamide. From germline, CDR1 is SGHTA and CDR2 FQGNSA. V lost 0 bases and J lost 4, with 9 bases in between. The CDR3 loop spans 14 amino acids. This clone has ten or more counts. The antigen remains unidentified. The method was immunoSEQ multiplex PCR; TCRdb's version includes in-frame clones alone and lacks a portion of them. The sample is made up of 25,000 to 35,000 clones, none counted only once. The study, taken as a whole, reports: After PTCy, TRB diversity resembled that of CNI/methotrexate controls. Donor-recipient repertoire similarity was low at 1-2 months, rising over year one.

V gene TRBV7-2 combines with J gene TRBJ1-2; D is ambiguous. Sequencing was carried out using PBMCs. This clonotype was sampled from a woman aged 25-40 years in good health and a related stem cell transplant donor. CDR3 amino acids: CASSLAVNSYGYTF. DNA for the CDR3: TGTGCCAGCAGCTTAGCAGTAAACTCCTATGGCTACACCTTC.